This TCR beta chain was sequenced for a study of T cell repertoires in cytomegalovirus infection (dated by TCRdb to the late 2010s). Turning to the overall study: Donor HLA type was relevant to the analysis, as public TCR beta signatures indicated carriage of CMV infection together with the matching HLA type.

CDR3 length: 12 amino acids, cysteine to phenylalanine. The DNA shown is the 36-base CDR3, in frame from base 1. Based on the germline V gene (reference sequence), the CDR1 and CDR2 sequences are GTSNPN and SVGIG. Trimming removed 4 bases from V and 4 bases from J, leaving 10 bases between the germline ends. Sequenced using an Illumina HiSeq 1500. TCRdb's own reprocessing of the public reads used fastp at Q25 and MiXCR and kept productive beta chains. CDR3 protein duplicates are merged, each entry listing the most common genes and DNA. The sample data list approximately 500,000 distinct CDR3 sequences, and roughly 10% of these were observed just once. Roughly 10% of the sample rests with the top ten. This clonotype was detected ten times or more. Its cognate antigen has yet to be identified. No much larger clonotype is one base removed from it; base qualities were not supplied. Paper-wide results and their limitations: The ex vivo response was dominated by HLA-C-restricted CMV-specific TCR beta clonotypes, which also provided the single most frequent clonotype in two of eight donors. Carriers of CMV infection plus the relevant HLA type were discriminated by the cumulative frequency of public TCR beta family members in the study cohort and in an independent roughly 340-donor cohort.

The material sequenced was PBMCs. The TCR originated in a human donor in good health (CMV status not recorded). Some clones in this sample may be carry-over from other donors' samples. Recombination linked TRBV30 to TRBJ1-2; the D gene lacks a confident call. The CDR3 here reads CAWTQRGYGYTF. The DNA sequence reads TGTGCCTGGACCCAACGAGGCTATGGCTACACCTTC. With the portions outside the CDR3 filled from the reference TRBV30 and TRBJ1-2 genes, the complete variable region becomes SQTIHQWPATLVQPVGSPLSLECTVEGTSNPNLYWYRQAAGRGLQLLFYSVGIGQISSEVPQNLSASRPQDRQFILSSKKLLLSDSGFYLCAWTQRGYGYTFGSGTRLTVV.